This T cell receptor beta chain was sequenced during a study of T-cell reconstitution after alpha-beta-depleted transplantation in children. V lost 1 base and J 1 base, leaving 13 bases between the germline ends. CDR3 length: 15 residues. Per the germline V gene, CDR1 is SQVTM and CDR2 is ANQGSEA. This clonotype was detected only a few times. This sample's TCRbeta library carried unique molecular identifier barcodes. TCRdb reprocessed the PCR reads via MiXCR and lists one record per CDR3 protein. In the table there are 600,000 to 700,000 distinct CDR3 sequences, 16% of which are singletons. This clonotype was sampled from a human donor who donated a stem cell graft to a child with acute myeloid leukemia. Material: PBMCs from the stem cell graft donor, obtained from the stem cell graft. The chain employs TRBV29-1 and TRBJ1-1, with D possibly matching TRBD1 (6 bases). The CDR3 coding sequence is TGCAGCGTTGAAGGGGCGGGGGCGGGGAACACTGAAGCTTTCTTT. It encodes CSVEGAGAGNTEAFF.